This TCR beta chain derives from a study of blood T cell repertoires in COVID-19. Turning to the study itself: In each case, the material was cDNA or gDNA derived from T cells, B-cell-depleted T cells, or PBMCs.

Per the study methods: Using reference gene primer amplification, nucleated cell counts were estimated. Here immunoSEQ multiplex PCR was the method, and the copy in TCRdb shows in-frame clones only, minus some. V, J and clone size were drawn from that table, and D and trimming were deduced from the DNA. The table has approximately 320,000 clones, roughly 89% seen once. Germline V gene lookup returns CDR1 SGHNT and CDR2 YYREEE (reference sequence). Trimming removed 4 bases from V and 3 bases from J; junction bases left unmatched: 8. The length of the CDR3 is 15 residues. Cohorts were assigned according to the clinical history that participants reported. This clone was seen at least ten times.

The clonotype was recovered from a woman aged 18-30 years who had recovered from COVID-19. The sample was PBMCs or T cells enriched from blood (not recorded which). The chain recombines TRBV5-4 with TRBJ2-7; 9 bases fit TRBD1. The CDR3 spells CASSAGTGKGYEQYF. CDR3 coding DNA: TGTGCCAGCAGCGCCGGGACAGGGAAGGGCTACGAGCAGTACTTC.